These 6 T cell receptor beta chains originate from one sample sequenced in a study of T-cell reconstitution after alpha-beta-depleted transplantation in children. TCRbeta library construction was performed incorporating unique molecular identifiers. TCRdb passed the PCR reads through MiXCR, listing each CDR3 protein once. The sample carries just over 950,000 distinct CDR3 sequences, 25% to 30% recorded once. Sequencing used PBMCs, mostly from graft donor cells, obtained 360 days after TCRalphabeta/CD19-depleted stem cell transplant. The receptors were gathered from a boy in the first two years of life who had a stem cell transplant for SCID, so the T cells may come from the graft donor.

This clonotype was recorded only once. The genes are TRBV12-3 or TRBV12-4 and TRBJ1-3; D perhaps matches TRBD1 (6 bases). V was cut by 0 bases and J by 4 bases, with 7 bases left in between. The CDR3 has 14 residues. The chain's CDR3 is CASSLARGGNTIYF. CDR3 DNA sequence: TGTGCCAGCAGTTTAGCCAGGGGCGGAAACACCATATATTTT.

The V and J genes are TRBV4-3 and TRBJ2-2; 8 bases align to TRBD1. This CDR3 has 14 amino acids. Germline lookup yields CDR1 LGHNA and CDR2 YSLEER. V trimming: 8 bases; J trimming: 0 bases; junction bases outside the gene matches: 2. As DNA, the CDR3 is TGCGCCAGCGGACAGGGCTCGAACACCGGGGAGCTGTTTTTT. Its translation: CASGQGSNTGELFF.

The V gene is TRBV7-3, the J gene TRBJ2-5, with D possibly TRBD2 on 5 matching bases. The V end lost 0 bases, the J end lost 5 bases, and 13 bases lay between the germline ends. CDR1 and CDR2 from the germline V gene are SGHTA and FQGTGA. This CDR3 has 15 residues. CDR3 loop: CASSLTVGSLETQYF. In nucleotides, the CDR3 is TGTGCCAGCAGCTTAACGGTGGGGAGCCTGGAGACCCAGTACTTC.

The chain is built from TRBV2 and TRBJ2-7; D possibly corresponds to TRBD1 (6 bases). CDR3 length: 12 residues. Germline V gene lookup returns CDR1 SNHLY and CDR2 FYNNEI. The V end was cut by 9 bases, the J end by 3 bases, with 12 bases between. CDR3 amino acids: CASTGIVYEQYF. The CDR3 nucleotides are TGTGCCAGTACAGGGATTGTCTACGAGCAGTACTTC.

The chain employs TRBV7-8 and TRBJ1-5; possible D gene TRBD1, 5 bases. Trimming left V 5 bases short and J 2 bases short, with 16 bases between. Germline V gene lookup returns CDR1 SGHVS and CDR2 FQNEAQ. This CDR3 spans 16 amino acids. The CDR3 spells CASSLGRARGNQPQHF. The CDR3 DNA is TGTGCCAGCAGCCTCGGCAGGGCGCGCGGCAATCAGCCCCAGCATTTT.

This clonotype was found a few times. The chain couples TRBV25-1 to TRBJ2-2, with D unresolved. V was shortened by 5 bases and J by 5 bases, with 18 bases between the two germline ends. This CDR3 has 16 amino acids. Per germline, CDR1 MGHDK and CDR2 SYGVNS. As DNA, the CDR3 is TGTGCCAGCAGTCCCCCGATGGAGTCGAGTACCGGGGAGCTGTTTTTT. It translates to CASSPPMESSTGELFF. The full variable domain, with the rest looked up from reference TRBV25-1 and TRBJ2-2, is EADIYQTPRYLVIGTGKKITLECSQTMGHDKMYWYQQDPGMELHLIHYSYGVNSTEKGDLSSESTVSRIRTEHFPLTLESARPSHTSQYLCASSPPMESSTGELFFGEGSRLTVL.